A single sample is the source of the 17 T cell receptor beta chains below, sequenced in a study of T cells in Graves' hyperthyroidism and ophthalmopathy. Using RNA transcripts as the source, TCR beta CDR3 regions were amplified. HTBI primers were used for first-round RT-PCR of the TCR CDR3. TCRdb redid the calling of the multiplex PCR reads with MiXCR, one entry per CDR3 protein. The table has 500,000 to 650,000 distinct CDR3 sequences, approximately 14% seen once. The sample comprised blood. These receptor sequences come from a woman between 50 and 59 years old with Graves' ophthalmopathy.

This chain joins TRBV24-1 and TRBJ2-2; tentative D call: TRBD1 (6 bases). Germline CDR1 reads KGHDR; CDR2 reads SFDVKD. CDR3 length equals 16 residues. Trimming shortened V by 3 bases and J by 1 base, and 11 bases separated the two germline ends. CDR3 DNA sequence: TGTGCCACCAGTGATAGGGGGATGAAGAACACCGGGGAGCTGTTTTTT. Amino acids: CATSDRGMKNTGELFF.

This clonotype was observed at least ten times. CDR3 loop: CASSLVWTSGFLNEQFF. CDR3 nucleotide sequence: TGCGCCAGCAGCTTGGTTTGGACTAGCGGGTTTCTCAATGAGCAGTTCTTC. The chain links TRBV5-1 to TRBJ2-1; 11 positions agree with TRBD2. This CDR3 contains 17 residues. With V trimmed by 0 bases and J by 6 bases, 8 bases remained unmatched. The germline gives CDR1 SGHRS, CDR2 YFSETQ.

The chain combines TRBV28 with TRBJ1-3, with D tentatively TRBD1 (5 bases). Looked up from germline, CDR1 is MDHEN and CDR2 is SYDVKM. With 5 bases removed from V and 2 bases from J, the gap between germline ends came to 10 bases. CDR3 size: 14 residues. The CDR3 DNA reads TGTGCCAGCAGTGGGGGGGGACCTGGAAACACCATATATTTT. Translated, it gives CASSGGGPGNTIYF.

Many counts were recorded for this clonotype. V and J are TRBV28 and TRBJ1-1; TRBD1 is a possible D gene (5 bases). Germline assignment: CDR1 MDHEN and CDR2 SYDVKM. V dropped 2 bases and J dropped 1 base, with 17 bases sitting between them. There are 17 residues in the CDR3. The CDR3 DNA reads as TGTGCCAGCAGTTTAGGGCTCGGGGGGGTAGAGAACACTGAAGCTTTCTTT. Its translation is CASSLGLGGVENTEAFF.

This clonotype came up once. V and J are TRBV19 and TRBJ2-7, with 7 bases matching TRBD1. Germline CDR1 is LNHDA and CDR2 is SQIVND (reference sequence). The CDR3 totals 15 residues. V trimming: 4 bases; J trimming: 4 bases; junction bases outside the gene matches: 10. The CDR3 bases are TGTGCCAGTAGTAGCAGGGGGAGAAGGGCTTACGAGCAGTACTTC. Protein product: CASSSRGRRAYEQYF.

The table lists this clonotype with a few counts. J is TRBJ2-7 and V is TRBV19; 9 bases map to TRBD1. Germline CDR1 LNHDA, CDR2 SQIVND (reference sequence). This CDR3 is 15 amino acids long. The V and J ends lost 10 bases and 7 bases, in that order; junction bases with no gene match: 17. In DNA, the CDR3 is TGTGCCACTTCTCTTCCCCCGGGACAGGGTGGAGAGCAGTACTTC. Its translation is CATSLPPGQGGEQYF.

This clonotype was found many times. This rearrangement joins TRBV10-3 to TRBJ1-1; TRBD1 agrees at 8 bases. This CDR3 is 15 amino acids long. From germline, CDR1 is ENHRY and CDR2 SYGVKD. J was trimmed by 1 base and V by 2 bases; bases with no gene match: 3. The CDR3 sequence: CAISERQGKNTEAFF. CDR3 sequence (DNA): TGTGCCATCAGTGAGCGACAGGGGAAGAACACTGAAGCTTTCTTT.

This clonotype was detected ten times or more. The rearrangement joins TRBV6-1 to TRBJ1-6; D remains unclear. This CDR3 is built from 13 residues. Per germline, CDR1 MNHNS and CDR2 SASEGT. The V gene lost 8 bases and the J gene lost 10 bases, with 15 bases spanning the gap. The CDR3 region is CASSGEGTSPLHF. Written as DNA, the CDR3 is TGTGCCAGCTCTGGCGAGGGTACATCACCCCTCCACTTT.

This clonotype was counted at least ten times. CDR3 nucleotides: TGTGCCAGCAGTTACACTGGACAGGGCCCCTACGAGCAGTACTTC. It translates to CASSYTGQGPYEQYF. The chain links TRBV6-2 or TRBV6-3 to TRBJ2-7; 8 positions agree with TRBD1. This CDR3 has 15 amino acids. Trimming took 2 bases from V and 2 from J; bases not matched to a gene: 5. Germline loops: CDR1 MNHEY, CDR2 SVGEGT.

The chain carries TRBV19 and TRBJ2-5; a possible D gene is TRBD1 (6 bases). CDR1 is LNHDA and CDR2 is SQIVND in the germline V gene (reference sequence). V was shortened by 1 base and J by 2 bases, with 11 bases between the two germline ends. The CDR3 covers 15 residues. CDR3 amino acids: CASSIGTVPQETQYF. DNA for the CDR3: TGTGCCAGTAGTATAGGGACAGTACCGCAAGAGACCCAGTACTTC.

This clonotype was picked up many times. V and J are TRBV5-5 and TRBJ2-5; D not certain. This CDR3 has 13 residues. Germline V gives CDR1 SGHKS, CDR2 YYEKEE (reference sequence). V lost 2 bases and J 2 bases, leaving 7 bases between the germline ends. CDR3 region: CASSFGIQETQYF. CDR3 bases: TGTGCCAGCAGCTTTGGGATTCAAGAGACCCAGTACTTC.

On this clonotype: A much larger clone sits a single nucleotide away, making a read error possible. The gene calls are TRBV6-2 or TRBV6-3 and TRBJ2-3; D is perhaps TRBD2 (6 bases). Trimming removed 5 bases at V and 0 bases at J, with 15 bases between. The CDR3 is 16 residues long. Germline CDR1 MNHEY, CDR2 SVGEGT. The chain's CDR3 is CASSADSGPSTDTQYF. The CDR3 region has the DNA TGTGCCAGCAGTGCCGACAGCGGGCCTAGCACAGATACGCAGTATTTT.

In this sample, this clonotype turned up many times. The chain carries TRBV12-3 or TRBV12-4 and TRBJ2-3; 12 bases are a match to TRBD2. Losses at the gene ends were 5 bases for V and 8 bases for J; bases not matched to a gene: 8. The CDR3 runs to 15 residues. The CDR3, as DNA: TGTGCCAGCAGTACTAGACTAGCGGGAGTACGTACGCAGTATTTT. It encodes CASSTRLAGVRTQYF.

The rearrangement links TRBV6-1 to TRBJ2-1; D ambiguous. This CDR3 is built from 15 residues. Germline V gene data show CDR1 as MNHNS and CDR2 as SASEGT. Trimming took off 5 bases at V and 3 bases at J, with 14 bases between the two ends. CDR3 coding DNA: TGTGCCAGCAGTCAGGACGTTGGGGACTACAATGAGCAGTTCTTC. It encodes CASSQDVGDYNEQFF.

This clonotype was seen at least ten times. V is TRBV2 and J is TRBJ2-7, with TRBD2 identical over 11 bases. CDR1 and CDR2 (germline): SNHLY, FYNNEI. This CDR3 has 14 residues. V was clipped by 10 bases and J by 5 bases; unmatched bases: 10. The CDR3, as DNA: TGTGCCACGATAAGTAGCGGGAGGGCCAACGAGCAGTACTTC. The encoded protein is CATISSGRANEQYF.

The sample holds a few counts of this clonotype. The chain employs TRBV6-1 and TRBJ1-6; D is possibly TRBD1 (6 bases). Germline loops: CDR1 MNHNS, CDR2 SASEGT. The CDR3 is made up of 12 amino acids. V was cut by 11 bases and J by 9 bases, with 14 bases left in between. The CDR3 DNA reads as TGTGCCTCAGGCAGGGGAGGTTCACCCCTCCACTTT. Residues: CASGRGGSPLHF.

The rearrangement joins TRBV9 to TRBJ2-3; 15 positions match TRBD2. Germline V gene sequence: CDR1 SGDLS, CDR2 YYNGEE. The CDR3 contains 18 residues. Unmatched junction bases numbered 13, after V lost 4 bases and J lost 7 bases. DNA of the CDR3: TGTGCCAGCAGCACCTCTTCTGGACTAGCGGGAGGGTTAAATACGCAGTATTTT. This codes for CASSTSSGLAGGLNTQYF.